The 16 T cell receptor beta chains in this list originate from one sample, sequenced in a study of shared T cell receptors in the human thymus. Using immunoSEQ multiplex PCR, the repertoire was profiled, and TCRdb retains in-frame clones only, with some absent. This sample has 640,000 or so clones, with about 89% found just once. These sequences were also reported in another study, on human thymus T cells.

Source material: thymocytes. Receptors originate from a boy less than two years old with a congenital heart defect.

The CDR3 DNA reads as TGTGCCAGCAGTTTAAAGAGCCTAGCGGACCTAGCCAAAAACATTCAGTACTTC. It translates to CASSLKSLADLAKNIQYF. The V gene is TRBV28, the J gene TRBJ2-4; 7 nucleotides agree with TRBD2. There are 18 residues in the CDR3. With V trimmed by 2 bases and J by 0 bases, 10 bases remained unmatched. Germline loops: CDR1 MDHEN, CDR2 SYDVKM.

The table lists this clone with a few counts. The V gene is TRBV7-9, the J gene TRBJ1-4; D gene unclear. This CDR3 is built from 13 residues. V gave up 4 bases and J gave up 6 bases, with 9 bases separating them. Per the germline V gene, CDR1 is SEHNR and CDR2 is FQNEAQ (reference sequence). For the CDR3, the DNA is TGTGCCAGCAGCTGGGGAGATGATGAAAAACTGTTTTTT. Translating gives CASSWGDDEKLFF.

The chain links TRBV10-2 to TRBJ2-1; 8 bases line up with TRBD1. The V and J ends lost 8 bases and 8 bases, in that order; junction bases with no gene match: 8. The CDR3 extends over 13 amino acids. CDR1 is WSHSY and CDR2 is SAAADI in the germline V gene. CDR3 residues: CASGRTGWDEQFF. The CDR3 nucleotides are TGCGCCAGCGGGCGGACAGGGTGGGATGAGCAGTTCTTC.

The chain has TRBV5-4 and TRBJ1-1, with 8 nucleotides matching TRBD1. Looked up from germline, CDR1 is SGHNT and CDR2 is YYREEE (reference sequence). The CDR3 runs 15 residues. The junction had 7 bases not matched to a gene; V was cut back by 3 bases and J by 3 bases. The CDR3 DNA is TGTGCCAGCAGCTCCACCCCAGGGGGCGACACTGAAGCTTTCTTT. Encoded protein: CASSSTPGGDTEAFF.

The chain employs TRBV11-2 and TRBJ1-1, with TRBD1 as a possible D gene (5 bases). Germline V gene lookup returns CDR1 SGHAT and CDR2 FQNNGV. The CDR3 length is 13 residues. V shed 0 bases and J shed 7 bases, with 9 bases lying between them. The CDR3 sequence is CASSLEGVLEAFF. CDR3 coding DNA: TGTGCCAGCAGCTTAGAAGGGGTTCTTGAAGCTTTCTTT.

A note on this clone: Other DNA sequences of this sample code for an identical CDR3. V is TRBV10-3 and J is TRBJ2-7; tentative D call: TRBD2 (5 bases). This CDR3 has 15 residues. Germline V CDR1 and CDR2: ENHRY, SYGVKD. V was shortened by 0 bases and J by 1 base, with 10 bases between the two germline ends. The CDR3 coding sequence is TGTGCCATCAGTGAGTCAAGCGGACGGTCCTACGAGCAGTACTTC. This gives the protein CAISESSGRSYEQYF.

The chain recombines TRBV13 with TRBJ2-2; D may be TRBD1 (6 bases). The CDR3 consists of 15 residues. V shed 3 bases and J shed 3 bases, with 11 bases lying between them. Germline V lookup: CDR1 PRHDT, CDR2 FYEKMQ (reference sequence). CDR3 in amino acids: CASSLQGWDTGELFF. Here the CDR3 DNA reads TGTGCCAGCAGCTTGCAGGGGTGGGACACCGGGGAGCTGTTTTTT.

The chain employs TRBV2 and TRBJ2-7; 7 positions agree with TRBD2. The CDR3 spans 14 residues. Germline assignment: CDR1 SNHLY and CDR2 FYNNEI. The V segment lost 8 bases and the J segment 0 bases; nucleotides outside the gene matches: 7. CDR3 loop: CASLGRGSSYEQYF. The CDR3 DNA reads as TGTGCCAGCCTTGGGCGGGGGAGCTCCTACGAGCAGTACTTC.

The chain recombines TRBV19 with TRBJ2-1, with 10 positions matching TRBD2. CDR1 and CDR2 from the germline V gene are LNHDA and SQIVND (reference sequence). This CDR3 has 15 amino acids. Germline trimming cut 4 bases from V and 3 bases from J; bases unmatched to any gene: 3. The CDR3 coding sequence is TGTGCCAGTAGTAAGCGGGGGGGTAACTACAATGAGCAGTTCTTC. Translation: CASSKRGGNYNEQFF.

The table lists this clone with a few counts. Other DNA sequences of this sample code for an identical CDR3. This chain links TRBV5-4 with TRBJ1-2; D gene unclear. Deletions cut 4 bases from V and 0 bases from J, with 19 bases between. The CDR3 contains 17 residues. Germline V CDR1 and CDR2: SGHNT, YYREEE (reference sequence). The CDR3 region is CASSPSLRPKANYGYTF. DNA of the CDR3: TGTGCCAGCAGCCCGAGCTTGCGGCCCAAAGCTAACTATGGCTACACCTTC.

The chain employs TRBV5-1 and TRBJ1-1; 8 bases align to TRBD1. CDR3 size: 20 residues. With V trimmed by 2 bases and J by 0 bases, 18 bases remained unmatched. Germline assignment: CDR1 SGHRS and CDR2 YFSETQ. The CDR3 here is CASSFMSSKTGGGVNTEAFF. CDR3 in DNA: TGCGCCAGCAGCTTCATGTCTTCAAAAACAGGGGGAGGTGTGAACACTGAAGCTTTCTTT.

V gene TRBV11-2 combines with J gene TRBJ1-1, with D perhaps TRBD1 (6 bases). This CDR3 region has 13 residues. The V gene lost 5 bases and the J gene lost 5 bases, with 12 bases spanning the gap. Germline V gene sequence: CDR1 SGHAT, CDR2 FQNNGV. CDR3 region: CASSPRDITEAFF. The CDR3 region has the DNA TGTGCCAGCAGCCCTCGGGACATAACTGAAGCTTTCTTT.

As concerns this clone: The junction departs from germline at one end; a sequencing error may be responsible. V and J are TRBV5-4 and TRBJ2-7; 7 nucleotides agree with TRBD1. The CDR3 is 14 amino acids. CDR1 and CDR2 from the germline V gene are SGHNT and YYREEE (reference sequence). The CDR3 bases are TGTGCCAGCAGTCCACGGGGACAGTCCTACGAGCAGTGCTTC. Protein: CASSPRGQSYEQCF.

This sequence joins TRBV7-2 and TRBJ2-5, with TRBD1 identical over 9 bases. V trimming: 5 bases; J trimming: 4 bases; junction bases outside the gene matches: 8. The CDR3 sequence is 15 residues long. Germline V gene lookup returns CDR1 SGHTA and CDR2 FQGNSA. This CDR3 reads CASSLWTGEGETQYF. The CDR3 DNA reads TGTGCCAGCAGCCTCTGGACAGGGGAAGGAGAGACCCAGTACTTC.

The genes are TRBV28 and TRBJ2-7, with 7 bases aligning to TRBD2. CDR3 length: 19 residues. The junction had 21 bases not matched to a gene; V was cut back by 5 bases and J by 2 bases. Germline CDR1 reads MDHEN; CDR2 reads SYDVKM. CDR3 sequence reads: CASSPPGLSTHLYTYEQYF. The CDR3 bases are TGTGCCAGCAGTCCTCCGGGACTATCCACCCATTTATATACCTACGAGCAGTACTTC.

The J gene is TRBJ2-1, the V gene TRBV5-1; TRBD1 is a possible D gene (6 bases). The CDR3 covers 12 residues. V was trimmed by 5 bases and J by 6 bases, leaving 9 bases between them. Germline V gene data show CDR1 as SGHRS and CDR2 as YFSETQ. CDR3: CASRPGANEQFF. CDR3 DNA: TGCGCCAGCAGGCCAGGGGCCAATGAGCAGTTCTTC.